The source of this T cell receptor beta chain is a study of blood T cell repertoires in COVID-19 (dated by TCRdb to the early 2020s). Regarding the complete study: Samples covering the acute and convalescent phases of COVID-19 were provided by collaborators in the United States, Italy and Spain. The prospective study material was composed of cDNA or gDNA derived from T cells, B-cell-depleted T cells, or PBMCs. Subjects who had been exposed to COVID-19, were actively infected with it, or had recovered from it provided the deeply sampled blood TCRbeta repertoires that made up the dataset. The repertoires were released in a freely available public database intended as a resource for research on the immune response to SARS-CoV-2. The samples were drawn from two sources: the first 160 participants of the ongoing ImmuneRACE study, and fewer than 1,500 subjects contributed by 6 global collaborators. Nearly every sample came with metadata listing a de-identified subject ID, COVID-19 status, age in years and sex. Where HLA class I and class II types were available, the types were taken from metadata supplied by the sample provider, not from assay-based typing.

The immunoSEQ Assay, a bias-controlled multiplex PCR, was used to amplify TCRbeta CDR3 regions from genomic DNA. The authors' pipeline ran thus. The number of nucleated cells in each sample was estimated from the amplification of reference gene primers within the assay. To quantify the absolute abundance of each unique TCRbeta CDR3 rearrangement, sequence reads were collapsed and filtered. For each sample, productive Simpson clonality was calculated as the square root of Simpson's diversity index over productive rearrangements. TCRdb stores this immuneACCESS table with in-frame sequences only. Part of the clones is absent; in the studies checked, under half of the shortfall reflects unresolved V genes, and no reason is known for the rest. The V and J calls and clone size come from that table; D and trimming were worked out from the DNA. This sample gives about 310,000 clones in total; about 90% of them show up just once. The ten biggest clones cover roughly a tenth of the sample.

The germline V gene supplies CDR1 SNHLY and CDR2 FYNNEI. The CDR3, from cysteine to phenylalanine, totals 14 residues. The DNA shown is the 42-base CDR3, in frame from base 1. Clipping removes 2 bases from V and 4 bases from J, with 3 as the unmatched junction base count. What the research found in general, with its limitations: The amount of clinical and demographic metadata varied by source and participant and was provided uncurated.

Notes on this clone: There is no known antigen for this receptor. Base-call qualities are not available, and no considerably larger clone is one nucleotide away.

In the prospective study, participants were about 18 to 89 years old, resided in about two dozen geographic areas of the United States, and were enrolled through a virtual design. Cohort assignment in the prospective study relied on participant-reported clinical history from a screening survey and a study questionnaire. Recovered participants in ImmuneRACE Cohort 3 were defined by two consecutive negative NP/OP PCR tests, clearance by a healthcare professional, or resolution of symptoms. Mobile phlebotomists in the prospective study collected whole blood, serum and a nasopharyngeal or oropharyngeal swab from every participant. Additional blood draws and questionnaires over an approximately 2-month period could optionally be provided by prospective study participants. Prospective study blood samples were shipped either frozen or at room temperature before DNA extraction.

This sequence uses TRBV2 and TRBJ2-7; the junction holds 9 bases that match TRBD1. The sequenced material came from PBMCs or T cells enriched from blood (not recorded which). The TCR sequence derives from a woman aged 25-40 years who had recovered from COVID-19. The nucleotides read TGTGCCAGCAGTGAATCGGGACAGGGTTACGAGCAGTACTTC. The resulting protein is CASSESGQGYEQYF.